The rows below give T cell receptor beta chains drawn from one sample of a study of blood T cell repertoires in COVID-19. TCRdb's copy holds only in-frame clones and misses some; the assay was immunoSEQ multiplex PCR. Of 90,000 to 120,000 clones in the sample, around 83% were seen once. Material: peripheral blood. The receptors stem from a man aged 65 to 85 with acute or convalescent COVID-19. Both conserved end residues are part of each CDR3. The D gene is left open where the match is weak. Clone sizes are given selectively: once, few, many, or a class where the clone is expanded.

cdr3_nt cdr3_aa v_call d_call clone_size j_call
TGTGCCAGCAGTTACTCTGGAGGTCCCGGGACTGAAGCTTTCTTT CASSYSGGPGTEAFF TRBV6-5 NA once TRBJ1-1
TGCGCCAGCAACCTAGGTGGAACAGATACGCAGTATTTT CASNLGGTDTQYF TRBV5-1 NA NA TRBJ2-3
TGTGCCAGCAGTGTTGGGAGGGAGACCCAGTACTTC CASSVGRETQYF TRBV2 NA NA TRBJ2-5
TGTGCCAGCAGCTTAACTAGCGGGGGCGGCGATACGCAGTATTTT CASSLTSGGGDTQYF TRBV11-1 TRBD2 NA TRBJ2-3
TGTGCCAGCAGCTTAAAAGGCAGGGGCCGGACGAACACTGAAGCTTTCTTT CASSLKGRGRTNTEAFF TRBV13 NA NA TRBJ1-1
TGTGCCAGCAGCTTAGTGGCCAGGGGGCGGATTGGATCGTGGGGCTACACCTTC CASSLVARGRIGSWGYTF TRBV13 TRBD1 NA TRBJ1-2
TGTGCCAGCAGTTACTCGATGCGGCGGGGGCTCAATGAGCAGTTCTTC CASSYSMRRGLNEQFF TRBV6-5 NA NA TRBJ2-1
TGTGCCAGCAGCTTGGGGCAGATTGGCTATGGCTACACCTTC CASSLGQIGYGYTF TRBV5-6 NA NA TRBJ1-2
TGTGCCAGCAGCTTGCGATCAGGGGCTCAGCCCCAGCATTTT CASSLRSGAQPQHF TRBV5-6 NA NA TRBJ1-5
TGTGCCAGCAGCACCACAGGGCCCCAGAACACCATATATTTT CASSTTGPQNTIYF TRBV9 NA NA TRBJ1-3
TGCGCCAGCAGCCCGCTTCCCCCTGGGGCTTACGAGCAGTACTTC CASSPLPPGAYEQYF TRBV5-1 NA NA TRBJ2-7
TGTGCCAGCAGCCAAAGTAGGACTAGCGGGGGACAAGAGACCCAGTACTTC CASSQSRTSGGQETQYF TRBV4-2 TRBD2 NA TRBJ2-5
TGTGCCAGCAGCCCCACCGGGAGGATTGAGGATGGCTACACCTTC CASSPTGRIEDGYTF TRBV5-4 NA NA TRBJ1-2
TGTGCCAGCAGGTACCAGGGGTCCCACCATGGCTACACCTTC CASRYQGSHHGYTF TRBV3-1/TRBV3-2 NA NA TRBJ1-2
TGTGCCAGCAGCCAAGATCAGGTCAGCAACTATGGCTACACCTTC CASSQDQVSNYGYTF TRBV14 NA NA TRBJ1-2
TGTGCCAGCAGCTTGGAAGACTACACTGAAGCTTTCTTT CASSLEDYTEAFF TRBV5-5 NA NA TRBJ1-1
TGTGCCAACAGCCAAGAACTAAACACAGATACGCAGTATTTT CANSQELNTDTQYF TRBV3-1/TRBV3-2 NA NA TRBJ2-3
TGTGCCATCAGTGAGAGGACAAAGGATAATGAAAAACTGTTTTTT CAISERTKDNEKLFF TRBV10-3 NA few TRBJ1-4
TGCAGCGTTGTGAGGACAGGGATGTCAGATACGCAGTATTTT CSVVRTGMSDTQYF TRBV29-1 TRBD1 NA TRBJ2-3
TGTGCCAGCACCCCCCCGGGACAGGGCACAGATACGCAGTATTTT CASTPPGQGTDTQYF TRBV11-2 TRBD1 NA TRBJ2-3